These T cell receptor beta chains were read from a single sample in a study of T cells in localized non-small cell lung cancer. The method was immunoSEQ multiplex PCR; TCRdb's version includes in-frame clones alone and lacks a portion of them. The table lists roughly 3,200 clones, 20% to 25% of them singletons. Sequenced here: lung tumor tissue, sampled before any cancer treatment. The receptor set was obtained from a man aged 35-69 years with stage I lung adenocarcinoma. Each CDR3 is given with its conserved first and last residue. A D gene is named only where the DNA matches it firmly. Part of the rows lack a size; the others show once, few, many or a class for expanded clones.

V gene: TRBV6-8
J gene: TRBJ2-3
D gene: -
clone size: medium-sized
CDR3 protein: CASSYPRVSHTDTQYF
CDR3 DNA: TGTGCCAGCAGTTACCCCCGGGTCTCCCACACAGATACGCAGTATTTT

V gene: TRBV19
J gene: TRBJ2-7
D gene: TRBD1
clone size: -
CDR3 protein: CASSIDPGTGYEQYF
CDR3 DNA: TGTGCCAGTAGTATAGATCCAGGGACAGGGTACGAGCAGTACTTC

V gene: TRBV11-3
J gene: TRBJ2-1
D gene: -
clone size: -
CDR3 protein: CASSLVKGASTYNEQFF
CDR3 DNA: TGTGCCAGCAGCCTCGTGAAAGGTGCTAGCACATACAATGAGCAGTTCTTC

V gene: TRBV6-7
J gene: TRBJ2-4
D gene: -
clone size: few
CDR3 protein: CASRTTSIQYF
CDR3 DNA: TGTGCCAGCAGGACGACTAGCATTCAGTACTTC

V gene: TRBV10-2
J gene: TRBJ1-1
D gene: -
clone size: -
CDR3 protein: CASRDRSLEAFF
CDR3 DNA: TGCGCCAGCAGGGACCGATCATTGGAAGCTTTCTTT

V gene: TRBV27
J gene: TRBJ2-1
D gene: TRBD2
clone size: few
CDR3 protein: CASSLIGGGLDNEQFF
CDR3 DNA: TGTGCCAGCAGTTTAATCGGGGGAGGGTTAGACAATGAGCAGTTCTTC

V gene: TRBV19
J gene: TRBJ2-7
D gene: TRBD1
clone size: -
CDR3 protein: CASSIAGDRASYEQYF
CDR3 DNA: TGTGCCAGTAGTATAGCCGGGGACAGGGCTTCCTACGAGCAGTACTTC

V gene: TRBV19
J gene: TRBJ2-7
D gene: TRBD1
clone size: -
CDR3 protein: CASSPPGTGAYEQYF
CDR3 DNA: TGTGCCAGTAGTCCTCCCGGGACAGGTGCCTACGAGCAGTACTTC

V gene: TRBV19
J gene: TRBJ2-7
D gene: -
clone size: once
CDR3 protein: CASSAGRGEYEQYF
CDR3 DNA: TGTGCCAGTAGCGCCGGTAGGGGCGAATACGAGCAGTACTTC

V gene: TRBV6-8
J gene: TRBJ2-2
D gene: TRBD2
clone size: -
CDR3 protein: CASSAQLASSGVSTGELFF
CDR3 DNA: TGTGCCAGCAGTGCTCAGCTAGCCTCTAGCGGGGTTAGCACCGGGGAGCTGTTTTTT

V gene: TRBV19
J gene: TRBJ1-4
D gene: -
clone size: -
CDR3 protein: CASTPGRGYEKLFF
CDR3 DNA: TGTGCCAGTACCCCGGGGAGGGGGTATGAAAAACTGTTTTTT

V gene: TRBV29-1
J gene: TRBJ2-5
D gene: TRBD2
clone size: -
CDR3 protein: CSVAAGGGETQYF
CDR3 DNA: TGCAGCGTTGCGGCGGGAGGGGGAGAGACCCAGTACTTC

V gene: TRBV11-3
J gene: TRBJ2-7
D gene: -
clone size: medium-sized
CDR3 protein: CASSPLEGPYEQYF
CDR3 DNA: TGTGCCAGCAGCCCCCTTGAGGGACCTTACGAGCAGTACTTC

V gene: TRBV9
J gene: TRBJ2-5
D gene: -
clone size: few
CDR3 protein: CASSVRADQSETQYF
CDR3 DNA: TGTGCCAGCAGTGTGCGGGCCGATCAGTCGGAGACCCAGTACTTC

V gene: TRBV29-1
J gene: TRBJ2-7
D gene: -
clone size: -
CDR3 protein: CSVVSWTYEQYF
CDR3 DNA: TGCAGCGTTGTCTCATGGACCTACGAGCAGTACTTC

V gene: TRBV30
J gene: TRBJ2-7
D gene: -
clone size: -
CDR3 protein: CAWAPTGGHLLRQYF
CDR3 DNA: TGTGCCTGGGCCCCTACGGGCGGCCACCTTCTACGGCAGTACTTC

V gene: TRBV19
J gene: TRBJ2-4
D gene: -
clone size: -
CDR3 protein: CASSIDGGITAKNIQYF
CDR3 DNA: TGTGCCAGTAGTATAGACGGCGGCATAACAGCCAAAAACATTCAGTACTTC

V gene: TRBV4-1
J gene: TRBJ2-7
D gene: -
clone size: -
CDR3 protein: CASSQDQDTPRLEQYF
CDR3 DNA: TGCGCCAGCAGCCAGGACCAGGACACTCCGAGGCTCGAGCAGTACTTC

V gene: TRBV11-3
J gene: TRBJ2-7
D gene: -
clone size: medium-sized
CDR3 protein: CASSLGGAGYEQYF
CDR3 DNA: TGTGCCAGCAGCTTAGGGGGTGCCGGCTACGAGCAGTACTTC

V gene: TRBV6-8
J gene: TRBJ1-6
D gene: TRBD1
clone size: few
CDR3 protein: CASSLRTGAKVALHF
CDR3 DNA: TGTGCCAGCAGTCTACGAACAGGGGCCAAGGTGGCCCTCCACTTT

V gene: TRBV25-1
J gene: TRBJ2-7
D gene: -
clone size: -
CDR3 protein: CASSEKAVGGYEQYF
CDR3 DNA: TGTGCCAGCAGTGAGAAGGCGGTGGGGGGTTACGAGCAGTACTTC

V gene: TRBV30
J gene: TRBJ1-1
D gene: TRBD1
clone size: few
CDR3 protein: CAWRAGQGTTEAFF
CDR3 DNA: TGTGCCTGGAGGGCGGGACAGGGAACCACTGAAGCTTTCTTT

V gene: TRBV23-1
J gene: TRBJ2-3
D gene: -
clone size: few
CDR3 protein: CASSVYPGEGADTQYF
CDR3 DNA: TGCGCCAGCAGCGTCTACCCGGGGGAGGGGGCAGATACGCAGTATTTT

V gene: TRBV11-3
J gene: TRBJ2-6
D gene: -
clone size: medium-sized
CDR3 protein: CASGRVRDLDSGANVLTF
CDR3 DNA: TGTGCCAGCGGACGAGTGAGGGACTTGGACTCTGGGGCCAACGTCCTGACTTTC

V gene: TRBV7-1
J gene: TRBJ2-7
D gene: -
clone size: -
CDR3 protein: CASSSTAGMEQYF
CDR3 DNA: TGTGCCAGCAGCTCGACTGCCGGTATGGAGCAGTACTTC

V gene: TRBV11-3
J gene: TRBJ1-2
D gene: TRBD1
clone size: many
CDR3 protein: CASSLVNRGNYGYTF
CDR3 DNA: TGTGCCAGCAGCTTGGTAAACAGGGGTAACTATGGCTACACCTTC

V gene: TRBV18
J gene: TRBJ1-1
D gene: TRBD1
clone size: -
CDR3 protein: CASSPLDRVSSLNTEAFF
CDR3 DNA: TGTGCCAGCTCACCGCTCGACAGGGTTTCTTCTTTGAACACTGAAGCTTTCTTT

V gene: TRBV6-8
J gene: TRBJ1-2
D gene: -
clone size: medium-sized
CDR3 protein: CASSYSRHRENYGYTF
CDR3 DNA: TGTGCCAGCAGTTACTCGAGGCACAGGGAGAACTATGGCTACACCTTC

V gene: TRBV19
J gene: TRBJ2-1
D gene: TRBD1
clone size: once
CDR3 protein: CASSRPGTGGYNEQFF
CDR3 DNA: TGTGCCAGTAGCCGACCCGGGACAGGCGGGTACAATGAGCAGTTCTTC

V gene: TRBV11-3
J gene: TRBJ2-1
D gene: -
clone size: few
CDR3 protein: CASSPRPKGTPPPNEQFF
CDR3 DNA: TGTGCCAGCAGCCCGCGGCCCAAAGGCACCCCTCCCCCCAATGAGCAGTTCTTC

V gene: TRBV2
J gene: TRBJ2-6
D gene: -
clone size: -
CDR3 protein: CAGKLVSGANVLTF
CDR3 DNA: TGTGCCGGGAAACTCGTCTCTGGGGCCAACGTCCTGACTTTC